The rows below give T cell receptor beta chains drawn from one sample of a study of T cells in Graves' hyperthyroidism and ophthalmopathy. From the multiplex PCR reads, TCRdb called clonotypes with MiXCR, one entry per CDR3 protein. The sample holds approximately 510,000 distinct CDR3 sequences; 46% are singletons and the top ten take about 40%. Input material: peripheral blood or thyroid tissue (not recorded which). The receptors were sampled from an adult woman with Graves' disease, either hyperthyroidism or ophthalmopathy (not recorded which). The CDR3 runs from the conserved cysteine through the conserved F or W. The order of the fields is D gene, V gene, clone size, J gene, CDR3 DNA, CDR3 protein. A D gene is named only where the DNA matches it firmly. Some rows have no size entry. The others give once, few or many, or a class for an expanded clone.

>TRBD1|TRBV7-2|NA|TRBJ2-5
TGCGCCAGCAGACCGGCACAGGGGGAGACCCAGTACTTC
CASRPAQGETQYF
>TRBD2|TRBV20-1|many|TRBJ2-7
TGCAGTGCTAGACGTGTCCTAGCGGCATCCTACGAGCAGTACTTC
CSARRVLAASYEQYF
>NA|TRBV5-1|few|TRBJ2-7
TGCGCCAGCAGCTTGGGGCTAGCCGCGGAGCAGTACTTC
CASSLGLAAEQYF
>NA|TRBV4-1|many|TRBJ1-3
TGCGCCAGCAGCCAAGACAGTATCTCTGGAAACACCATATATTTT
CASSQDSISGNTIYF
>NA|TRBV14|many|TRBJ1-2
TGTGCCAGCAGCCATGTGTTACCGAACTATGGCTACACCTTC
CASSHVLPNYGYTF
>NA|TRBV10-2|many|TRBJ1-2
TGCGCCAGTATCGGACAGAAGAACTATGGCTACACCTTC
CASIGQKNYGYTF
>NA|TRBV5-5|NA|TRBJ1-1
TGTGCCAGCAGCTTGGGGACAGAAGAGAACACTGAAGCTTTCTTT
CASSLGTEENTEAFF
>NA|TRBV28|once|TRBJ2-7
TGTGCCAGCAGACGCCTCTCAGAGGGGGACGAGCAGTACTTC
CASRRLSEGDEQYF
>NA|TRBV28|NA|TRBJ1-6
TGTGCCAGCAGTCGGCGTTATAATTCACCCCTCCACTTT
CASSRRYNSPLHF
>TRBD1|TRBV12-3/TRBV12-4|NA|TRBJ1-2
TGTGCCAGCACTTTACAGGGGGCCACGAGGGGCTACACCTTC
CASTLQGATRGYTF
>NA|TRBV4-2|few|TRBJ1-2
TGTGCCAGCAGCCAAGATTACGCAGAACTCCATGGCTACACCTTC
CASSQDYAELHGYTF
>NA|TRBV15|NA|TRBJ1-2
TGTGCCACCAGCAGCTTTCGACGAGGGGTCGACTATGGCTACACCTTC
CATSSFRRGVDYGYTF
>NA|TRBV15|NA|TRBJ2-7
TGTGCCACCAGCGAAGATTCCGGGTTGAGGGAGCAGTACTTC
CATSEDSGLREQYF
>NA|TRBV24-1|NA|TRBJ1-5
TGTGCCACCAGTGATCCCAACAAAGAGACCCAGCATTTT
CATSDPNKETQHF
>TRBD2|TRBV4-2|NA|TRBJ2-2
TGTGCCAGCAGCCAACGACCCGGACTAGCGGGAGGGAGGAACACCGGGGAGCTGTTTTTT
CASSQRPGLAGGRNTGELFF
>TRBD1|TRBV2|NA|TRBJ1-5
TGTGCCAGCCAGGGACAGGTGTTAGGCCAGCCCCAGCATTTT
CASQGQVLGQPQHF
>NA|TRBV29-1|many|TRBJ1-2
TGCAGCGTTGGTGGAGGGGACTATGGCTACACCTTC
CSVGGGDYGYTF
>TRBD1|TRBV20-1|NA|TRBJ2-7
TGCAGTGCTAGTCGATCGGACAGGGTTTCCAACGAGCAGTACTTC
CSASRSDRVSNEQYF
>NA|TRBV7-8|NA|TRBJ2-7
TGTGCCAGCAGCTTAGCGCCGGGGTCCCACGGCTACGAGCAGTACTTC
CASSLAPGSHGYEQYF
>TRBD1|TRBV20-1|many|TRBJ2-5
TGCAGTGCCCCGGGACAGGTGGAGGAGACCCAGTACTTC
CSAPGQVEETQYF
>TRBD1|TRBV29-1|NA|TRBJ1-5
TGCAGCGTCGTGGTAGGGGCAGGGGGCCTGGATCAGCCCCAGCATTTT
CSVVVGAGGLDQPQHF
>TRBD2|TRBV2|NA|TRBJ2-7
TGTGCCAGCAGTGAAACTGGAACTAGCGGGAGTTACGAGCAGTACTTC
CASSETGTSGSYEQYF
>TRBD1|TRBV29-1|once|TRBJ1-2
TGCAGCTTTGGACAGGGAAGCCACTATGGCTACACCTTC
CSFGQGSHYGYTF
>TRBD1|TRBV20-1|many|TRBJ1-5
TGCAGTGCTAAGGGACAGGGGGGCGATCAGCCCCAGCATTTT
CSAKGQGGDQPQHF
>NA|TRBV5-8|NA|TRBJ1-2
TGTGCCAGCAGCCCCGAGGGGGTGGCAAGGAGGAGCTACACCTTC
CASSPEGVARRSYTF
>NA|TRBV2|once|TRBJ1-2
TGTGCCAGCATCGGGTTAGCGGGGGGCGAACGTGGCTACACCTTC
CASIGLAGGERGYTF
>NA|TRBV19|few|TRBJ1-1
TGTGCCAGTAGTTCAACTGAAGCTTTCTTT
CASSSTEAFF
>NA|TRBV10-3|few|TRBJ2-3
TGTGCCATCAGGGCCACTAGCACAGATACGCAGTATTTT
CAIRATSTDTQYF
>NA|TRBV29-1|NA|TRBJ1-1
TGCAGCGTTGTTAAATTTAGGCTGAACACTGAAGCTTTCTTT
CSVVKFRLNTEAFF
>TRBD2|TRBV20-1|many|TRBJ2-2
TGCAGTGCTAGAGTTTCCCTAGCGGGCGATGGGGAGCTGTTTTTT
CSARVSLAGDGELFF
>NA|TRBV7-8|NA|TRBJ2-5
TGTGCCAGCAGCTTAAACGCCGAGACCCAGTACTTC
CASSLNAETQYF
>NA|TRBV28|NA|TRBJ1-1
TGTGCCAGCAGTTCCCGACGTCGCACTGAAGCTTTCTTT
CASSSRRRTEAFF
>NA|TRBV7-9|NA|TRBJ2-7
TGTGCCAGCAGTTCCCGGGCCATCACCTACGAGCAGTACTTC
CASSSRAITYEQYF
>NA|TRBV24-1|NA|TRBJ1-1
TGTGCCACCAGCGACAGGAGGAACACTGAAGCTTTCTTT
CATSDRRNTEAFF
>NA|TRBV29-1|NA|TRBJ2-7
TGCAGGGCGACTGGGGAGCAGTACTTC
CRATGEQYF
>NA|TRBV10-3|few|TRBJ2-7
TGTGCCATCAACGGGGGACCCTCCTACGAGCAGTACTTC
CAINGGPSYEQYF
>NA|TRBV20-1|NA|TRBJ2-6
TGCAGTGCTAGCGGGGTAACTGGGGCCAACGTCCTGACTTTC
CSASGVTGANVLTF
>NA|TRBV15|NA|TRBJ1-2
TGTGCCACCAGCAGAGAGGCCAGCAGCCAGATGGGACTCTATGGCTACACCTTC
CATSREASSQMGLYGYTF
>NA|TRBV7-9|many|TRBJ1-3
TGTGCCAGCAGCCGGATCGGGATTTTGGGAAACACCATATATTTT
CASSRIGILGNTIYF
>NA|TRBV19|once|TRBJ1-1
TGTGCCAGTGCCCGACAGGCTCGGGCTTTCTTT
CASARQARAFF
>TRBD1|TRBV10-3|NA|TRBJ1-6
TGTGCCATCAGTGCACAGGGGACCAGCTCCTATAATTCACCCCTCCACTTT
CAISAQGTSSYNSPLHF
>NA|TRBV6-2/TRBV6-3|NA|TRBJ1-5
TGTGCCAGCAGCCCAGGGCATCGAGGCAATCAGCCCCAGCATTTT
CASSPGHRGNQPQHF
>TRBD1|TRBV4-1|NA|TRBJ2-3
TGCGCCAGCAGCCAAGGGACAGGGGGCTTGGTAGATACGCAGTATTTT
CASSQGTGGLVDTQYF
>NA|TRBV14|NA|TRBJ2-5
TGTGCCAGCAGCCAATTTTTGGCCCAAGAGACCCAGTACTTC
CASSQFLAQETQYF